This T cell receptor beta chain was obtained from a study of blood T cell repertoires in COVID-19. Libraries were prepared by immunoSEQ multiplex PCR; TCRdb keeps only in-frame clonotypes and omits some of them. The repertoire includes 300,000 to 450,000 clones, around 87% of them detected once, and roughly 1.4% sits in the top ten. Germline values: CDR1 LNHDA, CDR2 SQIVND (reference sequence). The CDR3 covers 12 residues. J gave up 10 bases and V 4 bases, and 1 base lay outside the gene matches. Cohorts were assigned according to the clinical history that participants reported. Donors in Cohort 3 counted as recovered after two negative PCRs, clearance, or symptom resolution.

This rearrangement joins TRBV19 to TRBJ1-4; TRBD1 agrees at 9 bases. The sequence was obtained from a man between 25 and 39 years old who had recovered from COVID-19. Sequenced: PBMCs or T cells enriched from blood (not recorded which). CDR3 in amino acids: CASSRQGGKLFF. Written as DNA, the CDR3 is TGTGCCAGTAGTAGACAGGGGGGAAAACTGTTTTTT.